The 31 T cell receptor beta chains in this list originate from one sample, sequenced in a study of T cell responses to AZD1222 COVID-19 vaccine. TCRdb's table, derived via immunoSEQ multiplex PCR, lists solely in-frame clones and lacks some. The table has about 88,000 clones, 92% seen once; the top ten hold approximately 5.2%. Sample: peripheral blood, taken on day 0 of AZD1222 vaccination. The receptors derive from an adult in good health.

This chain joins TRBV14 and TRBJ2-5; 15 nucleotides match TRBD2. The V and J ends lost 1 base and 2 bases, in that order; junction bases with no gene match: 2. Germline assignment: CDR1 SGHDN and CDR2 FVKESK. The CDR3 is made up of 17 amino acids. CDR3 sequence (DNA): TGTGCCAGCAGCCAAGGGACTAGCGGGAGGGTTCAAGAGACCCAGTACTTC. Its protein is CASSQGTSGRVQETQYF.

The chain has TRBV6-2 or TRBV6-3 and TRBJ2-5, with 8 bases aligning to TRBD2. The V gene's germline CDR1 is MNHEY and CDR2 SVGEGT. The CDR3 extends over 14 amino acids. The V and J ends lost 5 bases and 8 bases, in that order; junction bases with no gene match: 10. Written as DNA, the CDR3 is TGTGCCAGCAGTCCCGGGACCGGGAGGGGAACCCAGTACTTC. This encodes CASSPGTGRGTQYF.

This sequence joins TRBV9 and TRBJ1-4; TRBD1 is a possible D gene (6 bases). V gave up 5 bases and J gave up 8 bases, with 16 bases separating them. CDR3 length equals 14 residues. Germline V lookup: CDR1 SGDLS, CDR2 YYNGEE. The CDR3 region is CASSARGLKEKLFF. The CDR3 DNA reads as TGTGCCAGCAGTGCCAGGGGATTGAAGGAAAAACTGTTTTTT.

This clone was observed a handful of times. The CDR3 nucleotides read TGTGCCCACCAGGGCGACAATTCACCCCTCCACTTT. Protein sequence: CAHQGDNSPLHF. The chain employs TRBV28 and TRBJ1-6; a possible D gene is TRBD1 (5 bases). The V and J ends lost 11 bases and 7 bases respectively, with 12 bases between them. Germline V gene sequence: CDR1 MDHEN, CDR2 SYDVKM. The CDR3 runs 12 residues.

V and J are TRBV3-1 (or the pseudogene TRBV3-2) and TRBJ2-3, with a tentative D call TRBD2 (5 bases). The CDR3 loop spans 14 amino acids. Germline lookup yields CDR1 LGHDT and CDR2 YNNKEL (reference sequence). V was shortened by 0 bases and J by 5 bases, with 9 bases between the two germline ends. CDR3 region: CASSQEWAGDTQYF. Here the CDR3 DNA reads TGTGCCAGCAGCCAAGAGTGGGCGGGAGATACGCAGTATTTT.

V gene TRBV28 combines with J gene TRBJ1-4; TRBD1 matches 9 bases. The CDR3 is 15 residues long. Germline V lookup: CDR1 MDHEN, CDR2 SYDVKM. The V gene end was trimmed by 7 bases and the J gene end by 8 bases; junction bases not matched to a gene: 11. The CDR3 DNA reads as TGTGCCAGCATCCGGGCCGACAGGGGGGAAGAAAAACTGTTTTTT. This gives the protein CASIRADRGEEKLFF.

The chain links TRBV6-5 to TRBJ1-4, with 10 positions matching TRBD1. Germline V gene data show CDR1 as MNHEY and CDR2 as SVGAGI. This CDR3 region has 15 residues. V dropped 5 bases and J dropped 10; count of bases not matched to a gene: 10. CDR3 protein: CASSKSGTGEGKLFF. CDR3 bases: TGTGCCAGCAGTAAATCCGGGACAGGGGAGGGAAAACTGTTTTTT.

The J gene is TRBJ2-1, the V gene TRBV29-1; no definite D call. Germline V gene lookup returns CDR1 SQVTM and CDR2 ANQGSEA. The CDR3 contains 13 residues. V was clipped by 4 bases and J by 7 bases, with 14 bases between them. CDR3: CSVGGGMRNEQFF. The DNA for the CDR3 is TGCAGCGTTGGCGGTGGTATGCGGAATGAGCAGTTCTTC.

The J gene is TRBJ1-5, the V gene TRBV5-4; tentative D call: TRBD1 (6 bases). Germline values: CDR1 SGHNT, CDR2 YYREEE (reference sequence). This CDR3 has 15 amino acids. The V end was cut by 4 bases, the J end by 1 base, with 12 bases between. The CDR3 DNA reads TGTGCCAGCAGCCTACAAGGGGGGAGCAATCAGCCCCAGCATTTT. Amino acid sequence: CASSLQGGSNQPQHF.

This chain connects TRBV30 to TRBJ2-6; D possibly corresponds to TRBD1 (5 bases). Trimming shortened V by 4 bases and J by 2 bases, and 15 bases separated the two germline ends. CDR3 length equals 16 residues. In germline, CDR1 is GTSNPN, CDR2 SVGIG (reference sequence). The CDR3 bases are TGTGCCTGGATGGCAGGGCAAAACACTGGGGCCAACGTCCTGACTTTC. This gives the protein CAWMAGQNTGANVLTF.

The chain recombines TRBV5-4 with TRBJ2-3, with D perhaps matching TRBD1 or TRBD2 (5 bases each). Trimming removed 4 bases from V and 6 bases from J, with 21 bases in between. There are 16 residues in the CDR3. CDR1 and CDR2 from the germline V gene are SGHNT and YYREEE (reference sequence). CDR3 protein: CASSTGTKKAADTQYF. DNA for the CDR3: TGTGCCAGCAGCACCGGGACCAAAAAGGCAGCTGATACGCAGTATTTT.

The CDR3 DNA is TGCAGTGCGGACCACTACAATGAGCAGTTCTTC. Protein product: CSADHYNEQFF. The rearrangement joins TRBV20-1 to TRBJ2-1; D uncertain. Trimming pared 6 bases from V and 3 bases from J, leaving 6 bases between. This CDR3 comprises 11 residues. The germline V gene has CDR1 DFQATT and CDR2 SNEGSKA (reference sequence).

As DNA, the CDR3 is TGCGCCAGCGGGGGACAGGGAACCTACAATGAGCAGTTCTTC. It codes for CASGGQGTYNEQFF. The chain carries TRBV5-1 and TRBJ2-1; TRBD1 agrees at 9 bases. V shed 7 bases and J 2 bases; nucleotides not matched to a gene: 4. This CDR3 comprises 14 residues. Per germline, CDR1 SGHRS and CDR2 YFSETQ.

This clone has just one count. The chain recombines TRBV5-1 with TRBJ1-2, with a weak D call TRBD1 (6 bases). The V end was cut by 0 bases, the J end by 6 bases, with 12 bases between. The CDR3 runs to 14 residues. CDR1 SGHRS and CDR2 YFSETQ come from the germline V gene. The CDR3: CASSLGTGTDGYTF. Here the CDR3 DNA reads TGCGCCAGCAGCTTGGGAACAGGGACCGATGGCTACACCTTC. The variable domain in full, completed from reference TRBV5-1 and TRBJ1-2, reads KAGVTQTPRYLIKTRGQQVTLSCSPISGHRSVSWYQQTPGQGLQFLFEYFSETQRNKGNFPGRFSGRQFSNSRSEMNVSTLELGDSALYLCASSLGTGTDGYTFGSGTRLTVV.

The chain couples TRBV5-1 to TRBJ2-1, with D perhaps assigned TRBD1 or TRBD2 (5 bases each). CDR1 SGHRS and CDR2 YFSETQ come from the germline V gene. This CDR3 comprises 14 residues. Trimming stripped 9 bases from V and 6 bases from J, with 19 bases between. The CDR3 spells CATNRGRAPNEQFF. The CDR3, as DNA: TGCGCCACCAACCGGGGCAGGGCCCCCAATGAGCAGTTCTTC. Drawing the rest from reference TRBV5-1 and TRBJ2-1, the complete variable domain is KAGVTQTPRYLIKTRGQQVTLSCSPISGHRSVSWYQQTPGQGLQFLFEYFSETQRNKGNFPGRFSGRQFSNSRSEMNVSTLELGDSALYLCATNRGRAPNEQFFGPGTRLTVL.

The chain is built from TRBV5-1 and TRBJ2-7, with TRBD1 identical over 7 bases. Losses at the gene ends were 0 bases for V and 2 bases for J; bases not matched to a gene: 5. Germline CDR1 is SGHRS and CDR2 is YFSETQ. This CDR3 region has 15 residues. CDR3 in DNA: TGCGCCAGCAGCTTGGGGGGGACAGCTCCCTACGAGCAGTACTTC. Protein: CASSLGGTAPYEQYF.

The CDR3 bases are TGTGCCAGCAGTGATTGGACTTACGAGCAGTACTTC. Translated: CASSDWTYEQYF. This sequence joins TRBV2 and TRBJ2-7, with a tentative D call TRBD2 (5 bases). Trimming left V 3 bases short and J 4 bases short, with 7 bases between. Germline V gene data show CDR1 as SNHLY and CDR2 as FYNNEI. The length of the CDR3 is 12 residues.

This CDR3 reads CASNPAGYTYEQYF. The CDR3 region has the DNA TGTGCCAGCAATCCGGCGGGTTATACCTACGAGCAGTACTTC. V is TRBV6-1 and J is TRBJ2-7, with a weak D call TRBD2 (5 bases). Trimming took 7 bases from V and 2 from J, leaving 15 bases between them. Germline loops: CDR1 MNHNS, CDR2 SASEGT. The CDR3 extends over 14 amino acids.

The rearrangement links TRBV11-1 to TRBJ1-3; D unresolved. The CDR3 runs to 12 residues. V was shortened by 1 base and J by 4 bases, with 2 bases between the two germline ends. The germline CDR1 and CDR2 sequences are SGHAT and FQDESV (reference sequence). Here the CDR3 DNA reads TGTGCCAGCAGCTTAGGAGGAAACACCATATATTTT. Its protein product is CASSLGGNTIYF. The complete variable domain, with remaining parts taken from reference TRBV11-1 and TRBJ1-3, reads EAEVAQSPRYKITEKSQAVAFWCDPISGHATLYWYRQILGQGPELLVQFQDESVVDDSQLPKDRFSAERLKGVDSTLKIQPAELGDSAMYLCASSLGGNTIYFGEGSWLTVV.

Here the CDR3 reads CASSQGPNSPLHF. For the CDR3, the DNA is TGTGCCAGCAGCCAAGGTCCCAATTCACCCCTCCACTTT. The chain uses TRBV3-1 (or the pseudogene TRBV3-2) and TRBJ1-6; unclear D gene. The CDR3 totals 13 residues. Trimming left V 1 base short and J 7 bases short, with 5 bases between. From germline, CDR1 is LGHDT and CDR2 YNNKEL (reference sequence).

The chain employs TRBV12-5 and TRBJ2-7; 7 bases align to TRBD2. This CDR3 is built from 13 residues. Germline CDR1 reads LGHNT; CDR2 reads FRNRAP. V lost 3 bases to trimming and J lost 6 bases; unmatched junction nucleotides: 5. The CDR3 DNA reads as TGTGCTAGTGGTTTAGCGGGGAGGGTCGAGCAGTACTTC. Translated: CASGLAGRVEQYF.

The genes are TRBV28 and TRBJ1-2; D not certain. CDR3 length equals 14 residues. The V and J ends lost 3 bases and 6 bases respectively, with 14 bases between them. CDR1 MDHEN and CDR2 SYDVKM come from the germline V gene. In nucleotides, the CDR3 is TGTGCCAGCAGTTTGGCCCTTAGTTCTGATGGCTACACCTTC. Its translation is CASSLALSSDGYTF.

V gene TRBV9 combines with J gene TRBJ2-3, with D perhaps TRBD1 or TRBD2 (6 bases each). The germline V gene encodes CDR1 SGDLS and CDR2 YYNGEE. V lost 4 bases and J 0 bases, leaving 12 bases between the germline ends. This CDR3 comprises 15 residues. CDR3 nucleotide sequence: TGTGCCAGCAGCCCACGGGGGCCTAGCACAGATACGCAGTATTTT. It codes for CASSPRGPSTDTQYF.

The chain combines TRBV6-5 with TRBJ2-5, with D possibly being TRBD1 (5 bases). The CDR3 sequence is 13 residues long. Looked up from germline, CDR1 is MNHEY and CDR2 is SVGAGI. Trimming left V 2 bases short and J 3 bases short, with 7 bases between. CDR3 residues: CASSYAGKETQYF. The CDR3 DNA sequence: TGTGCCAGCAGTTACGCAGGGAAAGAGACCCAGTACTTC.

The chain combines TRBV18 with TRBJ1-1, with no clear D. The V gene's germline CDR1 is KGHSH and CDR2 LQKENI. The CDR3 sequence is 14 residues long. V gave up 8 bases and J gave up 3 bases, with 16 bases separating them. CDR3 coding DNA: TGTGCCAGCCTCCAGGCCCATAGGGACACTGAAGCTTTCTTT. Encoded protein: CASLQAHRDTEAFF.

This chain uses TRBV6-1 with TRBJ2-7, with no clear D. The CDR3 length is 13 residues. Germline CDR1 is MNHNS and CDR2 is SASEGT. Between the trimmed V and J ends, which lost 6 bases and 0 bases, there was a span of 9 bases. CDR3: CASSQFSSYEQYF. The DNA for the CDR3 is TGTGCCAGCAGCCAGTTTTCCTCCTACGAGCAGTACTTC.

The J gene is TRBJ2-2, the V gene TRBV4-3; 7 nucleotides match TRBD2. J gave up 3 bases and V 0 bases, and 4 bases lay outside the gene matches. Germline assignment: CDR1 LGHNA and CDR2 YSLEER. CDR3 length equals 16 residues. DNA of the CDR3: TGCGCCAGCAGCCAAGATCTGCGGGAGTACACCGGGGAGCTGTTTTTT. It encodes CASSQDLREYTGELFF.

V usage is TRBV30 and J usage is TRBJ2-7; tentative D call: TRBD1 (5 bases). Germline-derived CDR1 and CDR2 are GTSNPN and SVGIG (reference sequence). CDR3 length equals 14 residues. The germline V and J ends were trimmed by 4 bases and 3 bases, with 16 bases remaining between them. For the CDR3, the DNA is TGTGCCTGGAATTTTGGGGCTGGGGACTACGAGCAGTACTTC. This gives the protein CAWNFGAGDYEQYF.

This sequence joins TRBV20-1 and TRBJ2-7; maybe TRBD2 (6 bases). Trimming pared 6 bases from V and 4 bases from J, leaving 10 bases between. CDR1 and CDR2 (germline): DFQATT, SNEGSKA (reference sequence). This CDR3 spans 11 amino acids. The CDR3 bases are TGCAGTGCAACCCGGGGGTACGAGCAGTACTTC. Its translation: CSATRGYEQYF.

The chain recombines TRBV9 with TRBJ2-2; D call uncertain. V lost 0 bases and J lost 1, with 19 bases in between. The length of the CDR3 is 19 residues. Germline V gives CDR1 SGDLS, CDR2 YYNGEE. This CDR3 is CASSVGLLGNSLNTGELFF. The CDR3 coding sequence is TGTGCCAGCAGCGTAGGACTCTTGGGAAACAGCCTGAACACCGGGGAGCTGTTTTTT.

This clone turned up a few times. The chain has TRBV6-5 and TRBJ2-3; D remains ambiguous. Germline V gene lookup returns CDR1 MNHEY and CDR2 SVGAGI. The V end was cut by 7 bases, the J end by 2 bases, with 7 bases between. There are 12 residues in the CDR3. CDR3 loop: CASTHYTDTQYF. Here the CDR3 DNA reads TGTGCCAGCACCCACTACACAGATACGCAGTATTTT.